This T cell receptor (beta chain) was retrieved from a study of cytomegalovirus exposure and HLA in healthy donors. On the study more broadly: An analysis done earlier identified about 100 million unique TCR beta sequences from approximately 170 million T cells. Drawn from HLA-typed donors, around 85 million unique TCRs were held in an early data release.

V was clipped by 0 bases and J by 2 bases, with 8 bases between them. The CDR3 has 15 amino acids. CDR1 is LNHNV and CDR2 is YYDKDF in the germline V gene (reference sequence). General study findings and limits: Some TCR beta chains (about 180 of them) were listed as cytomegalovirus-associated.

Comments on this clone: Its matching antigen is unknown.

PCR used 60 Vbeta primers and 13 Jbeta primers. Generated by immunoSEQ multiplex PCR, the TCRdb table keeps only in-frame clones and is missing some. The sample has fewer than 130,000 clones, 50% to 65% seen once. This rearrangement joins TRBV15 to TRBJ1-5; D may be TRBD1 (6 bases). Sequencing was performed on PBMCs. The receptor was isolated from a man aged 30 to 39 in good health and CMV-seropositive. The CDR3, as DNA: TGTGCCACCAGCAGAGAAGGGGGGGGCAATCAGCCCCAGCATTTT. It codes for CATSREGGGNQPQHF.